The sequence of this T cell receptor beta chain was determined in a study of cytomegalovirus exposure and HLA in healthy donors. Points from the study as a whole: Certain indistinguishable V segments, among them TRBV6-2 and TRBV6-3, were excluded. The authors reported that TCR beta sequences could predict HLA-A and HLA-B alleles. These predictions were accurate for most subjects in the first cohort.

To note about this clone: Its cognate antigen is unknown.

60 Vbeta and 13 Jbeta primers were used in PCR. Profiled with immunoSEQ multiplex PCR; TCRdb holds only in-frame clones, not every one. The table includes around 190,000 clones, around three quarters detected once. Trimming removed 5 bases at V and 2 bases at J, with 15 bases between. The germline gives CDR1 SGHAT, CDR2 FQDESV (reference sequence). The CDR3 runs to 16 residues. Specimen: PBMCs. This chain joins TRBV11-1 and TRBJ2-2; D might be TRBD2 (6 bases). This clonotype was obtained from a woman aged 18-30 years in good health and CMV-seronegative. The CDR3 spells CASSLLGGTNTGELFF. The CDR3 coding sequence is TGTGCCAGCAGCCTTCTGGGCGGGACCAACACCGGGGAGCTGTTTTTT.